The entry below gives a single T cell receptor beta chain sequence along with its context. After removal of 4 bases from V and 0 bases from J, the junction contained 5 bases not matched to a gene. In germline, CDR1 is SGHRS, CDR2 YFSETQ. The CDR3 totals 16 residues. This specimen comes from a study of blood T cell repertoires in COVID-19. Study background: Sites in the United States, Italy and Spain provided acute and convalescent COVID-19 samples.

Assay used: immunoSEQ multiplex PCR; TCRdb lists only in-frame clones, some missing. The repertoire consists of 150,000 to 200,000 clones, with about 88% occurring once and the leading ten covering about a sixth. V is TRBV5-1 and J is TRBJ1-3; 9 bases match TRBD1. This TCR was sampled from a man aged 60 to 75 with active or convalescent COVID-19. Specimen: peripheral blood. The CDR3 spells CASSMGQGLSGNTIYF. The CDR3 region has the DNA TGCGCCAGCAGCATGGGACAGGGCCTCTCTGGAAACACCATATATTTT.